The 18 T cell receptor beta chains given below trace back to one sample, sequenced in a study of OX40 agonist ivuxolimab in advanced cancers. Using immunoSEQ multiplex PCR, the repertoire was profiled, and TCRdb retains in-frame clones only, with some absent. This table has tens of thousands of clones, 75% to 90% appearing once. The sample in question was CD4+ or CD8+ T cells sorted from blood, obtained in a trial of the OX40 agonist ivuxolimab. The receptors originated from an adult with an advanced solid tumor such as melanoma, head and neck, liver or kidney cancer.

This clone was observed once. The rearrangement joins TRBV11-2 to TRBJ1-2; a weak D match, TRBD1 (6 bases). This CDR3 is 14 amino acids long. V was shortened by 5 bases and J by 3 bases, with 13 bases between the two germline ends. Per germline, CDR1 SGHAT and CDR2 FQNNGV. CDR3 sequence: CASSSVQGYYGYTF. As DNA, the CDR3 is TGTGCCAGCAGCAGTGTACAGGGTTACTATGGCTACACCTTC.

This clone was observed a handful of times. The V call is TRBV10-3, the J call TRBJ2-2; D is possibly TRBD1 or TRBD2 (6 bases each). The CDR3 is made up of 15 amino acids. With 8 bases removed from V and 4 bases from J, the gap between germline ends came to 17 bases. Germline assignment: CDR1 ENHRY and CDR2 SYGVKD. The CDR3 nucleotides read TGTGCCATCCCCGCGGGGACACAATTCACCGGGGAGCTGTTTTTT. It translates to CAIPAGTQFTGELFF.

V is TRBV10-2 and J is TRBJ2-2; possible D gene TRBD1, 6 bases. With 6 bases removed from V and 1 base from J, the gap between germline ends came to 6 bases. Germline CDR1 WSHSY, CDR2 SAAADI. This CDR3 is 13 amino acids long. For the CDR3, the DNA is TGCGCCAGCAGGACAGGGAACACCGGGGAGCTGTTTTTT. Encoded protein: CASRTGNTGELFF.

This clone appeared a single time. This chain joins TRBV5-4 and TRBJ2-3, with D possibly being TRBD1 or TRBD2 (5 bases each). V was trimmed by 5 bases and J by 6 bases, leaving 16 bases between them. The germline V gene encodes CDR1 SGHNT and CDR2 YYREEE (reference sequence). The CDR3 is 14 amino acids. The CDR3 here is CASRETAARDTQYF. The CDR3 nucleotides are TGTGCCAGCAGAGAGACAGCGGCCAGGGATACGCAGTATTTT.

Written as DNA, the CDR3 is TGTGCCAGCAGCCGAAGCGGGGGGATTTACAATGAGCAGTTCTTC. Encoded protein: CASSRSGGIYNEQFF. The chain recombines TRBV2 with TRBJ2-1; 9 bases agree with TRBD2. The V gene's germline CDR1 is SNHLY and CDR2 FYNNEI. This CDR3 has 15 residues. With V trimmed by 6 bases and J by 4 bases, 7 bases remained unmatched.

The J gene is TRBJ1-5, the V gene TRBV7-2; D is uncertain. V shed 4 bases and J shed 6 bases, with 7 bases lying between them. In germline, CDR1 is SGHTA, CDR2 FQGNSA. The length of the CDR3 is 12 residues. In DNA form, the CDR3 reads TGTGCCAGCAGCTCCGATCCTCAGCCCCAGCATTTT. Amino acids: CASSSDPQPQHF.

The chain uses TRBV5-1 and TRBJ2-5, with 7 bases identical to TRBD2. Germline-derived CDR1 and CDR2 are SGHRS and YFSETQ. Trimming took 1 base from V and 3 from J; bases not matched to a gene: 6. This CDR3 contains 15 residues. The CDR3 reads CASSLFAAGEETQYF. The DNA of the CDR3 is TGCGCCAGCAGCTTGTTCGCGGCGGGGGAAGAGACCCAGTACTTC.

This chain uses TRBV4-1 with TRBJ2-4, with 12 bases matching TRBD2. The CDR3 has 16 residues. The V segment lost 1 base and the J segment 6 bases; nucleotides outside the gene matches: 4. Looked up from germline, CDR1 is MGHRA and CDR2 is YSYEKL. The CDR3 DNA reads as TGCGCCAGCAGCCAAGCCCTAGCGGGGGGGGGAAACATTCAGTACTTC. Translation gives CASSQALAGGGNIQYF.

Only one count was recorded for this clone. The J gene is TRBJ1-4, the V gene TRBV6-6, with D tentatively TRBD1 (5 bases). Germline assignment: CDR1 MNHNY and CDR2 SVGAGI (reference sequence). The CDR3 has 16 residues. V lost 2 bases, J lost 8 bases, and 18 bases lay in between. CDR3 amino acids: CASSYTGHSGGEKLFF. CDR3 bases: TGTGCCAGCAGTTACACCGGACACTCGGGGGGGGAAAAACTGTTTTTT.

This clone came up a few times. This chain joins TRBV7-9 and TRBJ1-5; D might be TRBD1 (6 bases). Between the trimmed V and J ends, which lost 0 bases and 4 bases, there was a span of 10 bases. This CDR3 spans 15 amino acids. CDR1 is SEHNR, CDR2 FQNEAQ, per germline (reference sequence). CDR3 coding DNA: TGTGCCAGCAGCTTAGCGATAACAGGGAATCAGCCCCAGCATTTT. Its protein product is CASSLAITGNQPQHF.

The V gene is TRBV5-1, the J gene TRBJ2-4; D gene ambiguous. The CDR3 totals 16 residues. V gave up 0 bases and J gave up 1 base, with 11 bases separating them. In germline, CDR1 is SGHRS, CDR2 YFSETQ. CDR3: CASSLEGNGAKNIQYF. The CDR3 coding sequence is TGCGCCAGCAGCTTGGAGGGTAACGGGGCCAAAAACATTCAGTACTTC.

The chain carries TRBV5-8 and TRBJ1-6; D is ambiguous. V was cut by 0 bases and J by 8 bases, with 9 bases left in between. Germline V gene data show CDR1 as SGHTS and CDR2 as YDEGEE. The CDR3 has 14 residues. The CDR3 loop is CASSLGQSYSPLHF. For the CDR3, the DNA is TGTGCCAGCAGCTTGGGGCAGAGCTATTCACCCCTCCACTTT.

This chain connects TRBV10-3 to TRBJ2-5; TRBD2 aligns across 8 bases. Germline assignment: CDR1 ENHRY and CDR2 SYGVKD. Germline trimming cut 7 bases from V and 2 bases from J; bases unmatched to any gene: 3. This CDR3 is built from 13 residues. CDR3 sequence (DNA): TGTGCCATCACAGCGGGGGAACAAGAGACCCAGTACTTC. Translating it yields CAITAGEQETQYF.

The genes are TRBV15 and TRBJ2-2; possibly TRBD2 for D (6 bases). From germline, CDR1 is LNHNV and CDR2 YYDKDF (reference sequence). V was clipped by 0 bases and J by 0 bases, with 14 bases between them. This CDR3 comprises 18 residues. CDR3 protein: CATSRDRSGTSNTGELFF. The DNA for the CDR3 is TGTGCCACCAGCAGAGATCGGTCGGGGACTTCGAACACCGGGGAGCTGTTTTTT.

The genes are TRBV5-4 and TRBJ2-1; 8 bases agree with TRBD1. With V trimmed by 0 bases and J by 5 bases, 7 bases remained unmatched. This CDR3 spans 16 amino acids. Germline V gene sequence: CDR1 SGHNT, CDR2 YYREEE (reference sequence). DNA for the CDR3: TGTGCCAGCAGCTTGGGGCTACAGACAGGGGACAATGAGCAGTTCTTC. Translation gives CASSLGLQTGDNEQFF. Filled out from reference TRBV5-4 and TRBJ2-1, the complete variable domain reads ETGVTQSPTHLIKTRGQQVTLRCSSQSGHNTVSWYQQALGQGPQFIFQYYREEENGRGNFPPRFSGLQFPNYSSELNVNALELDDSALYLCASSLGLQTGDNEQFFGPGTRLTVL.

The chain carries TRBV27 and TRBJ2-1; 9 bases are shared with TRBD1. Germline CDR1 MNHEY, CDR2 SMNVEV (reference sequence). The CDR3 loop spans 15 amino acids. With 3 bases clipped from V and 10 bases from J, the junction kept 10 bases outside the gene matches. CDR3 residues: CASSFTGTGPEEQFF. CDR3 nucleotides: TGTGCCAGCAGTTTTACCGGGACAGGGCCGGAGGAGCAGTTCTTC.

V and J are TRBV5-4 and TRBJ2-5, with D unresolved. The CDR3 runs to 14 residues. The V end lost 0 bases, the J end lost 0 bases, and 6 bases lay between the germline ends. Germline assignment: CDR1 SGHNT and CDR2 YYREEE (reference sequence). CDR3 in DNA: TGTGCCAGCAGCTTGGAAGGGTACCAAGAGACCCAGTACTTC. It is translated as CASSLEGYQETQYF.

The chain uses TRBV4-3 and TRBJ1-3; no clear D gene. Germline CDR1 LGHNA, CDR2 YSLEER. V gave up 0 bases and J gave up 2 bases, with 11 bases separating them. This CDR3 spans 16 amino acids. The CDR3 region has the DNA TGCGCCAGCAGCCAAGATCCCAGGTCCCCTGGAAACACCATATATTTT. The encoded protein is CASSQDPRSPGNTIYF.